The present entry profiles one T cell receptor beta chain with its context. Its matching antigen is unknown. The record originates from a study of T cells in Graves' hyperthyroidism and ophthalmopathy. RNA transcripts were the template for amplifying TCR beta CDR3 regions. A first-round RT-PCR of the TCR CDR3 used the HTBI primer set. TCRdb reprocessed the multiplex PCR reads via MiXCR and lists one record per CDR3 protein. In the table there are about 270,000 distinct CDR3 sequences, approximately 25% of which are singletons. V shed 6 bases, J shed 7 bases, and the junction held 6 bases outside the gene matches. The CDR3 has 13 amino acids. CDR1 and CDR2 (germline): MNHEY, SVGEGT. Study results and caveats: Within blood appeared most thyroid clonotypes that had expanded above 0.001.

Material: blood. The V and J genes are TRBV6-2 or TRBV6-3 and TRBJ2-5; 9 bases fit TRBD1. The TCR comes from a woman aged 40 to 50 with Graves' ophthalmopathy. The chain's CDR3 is CASRGQGKVTQYF. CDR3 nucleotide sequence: TGTGCCAGCAGAGGACAGGGGAAAGTGACCCAGTACTTC.